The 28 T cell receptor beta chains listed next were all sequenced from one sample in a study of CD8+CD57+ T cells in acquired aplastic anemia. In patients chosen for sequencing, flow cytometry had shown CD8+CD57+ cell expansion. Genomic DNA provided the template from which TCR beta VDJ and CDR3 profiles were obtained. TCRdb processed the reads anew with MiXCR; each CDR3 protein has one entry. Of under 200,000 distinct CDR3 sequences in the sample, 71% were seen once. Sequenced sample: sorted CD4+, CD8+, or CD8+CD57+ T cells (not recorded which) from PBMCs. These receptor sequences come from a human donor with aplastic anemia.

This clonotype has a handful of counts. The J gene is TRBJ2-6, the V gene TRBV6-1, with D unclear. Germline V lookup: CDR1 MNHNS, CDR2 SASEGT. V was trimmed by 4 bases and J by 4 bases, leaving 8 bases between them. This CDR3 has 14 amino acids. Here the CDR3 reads CASSVGEGANVLTF. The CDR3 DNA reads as TGTGCCAGCAGTGTCGGCGAGGGGGCCAACGTCCTGACTTTC.

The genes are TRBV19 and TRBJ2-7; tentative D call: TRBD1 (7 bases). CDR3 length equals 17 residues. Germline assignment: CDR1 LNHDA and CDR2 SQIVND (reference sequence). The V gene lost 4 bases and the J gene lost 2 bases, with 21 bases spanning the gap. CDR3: CASSRTTQGRRAYEQYF. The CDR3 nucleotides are TGTGCCAGTAGTAGGACCACACAGGGGAGGCGGGCCTACGAGCAGTACTTC. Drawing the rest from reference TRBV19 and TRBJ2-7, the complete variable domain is DGGITQSPKYLFRKEGQNVTLSCEQNLNHDAMYWYRQDPGQGLRLIYYSQIVNDFQKGDIAEGYSVSREKKESFPLTVTSAQKNPTAFYLCASSRTTQGRRAYEQYFGPGTRLTVT.

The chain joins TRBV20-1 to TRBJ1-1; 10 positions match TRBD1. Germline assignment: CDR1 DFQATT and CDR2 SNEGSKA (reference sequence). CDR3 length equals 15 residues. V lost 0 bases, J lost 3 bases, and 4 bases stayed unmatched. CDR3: CSARDPGTGDTEAFF. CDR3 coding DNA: TGCAGTGCTAGAGATCCCGGGACAGGGGACACTGAAGCTTTCTTT.

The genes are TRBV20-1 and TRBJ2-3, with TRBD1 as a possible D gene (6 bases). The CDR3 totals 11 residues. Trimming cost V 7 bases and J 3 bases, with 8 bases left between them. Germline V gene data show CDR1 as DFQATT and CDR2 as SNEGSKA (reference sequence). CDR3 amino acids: CSVGATDTQYF. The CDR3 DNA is TGCAGTGTGGGGGCAACAGATACGCAGTATTTT.

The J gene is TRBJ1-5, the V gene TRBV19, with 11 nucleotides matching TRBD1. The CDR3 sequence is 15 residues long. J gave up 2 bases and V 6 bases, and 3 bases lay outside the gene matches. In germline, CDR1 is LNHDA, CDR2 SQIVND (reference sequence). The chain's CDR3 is CASSVGQGGNQPQHF. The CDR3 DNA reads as TGTGCCAGTAGCGTGGGACAGGGGGGCAATCAGCCCCAGCATTTT.

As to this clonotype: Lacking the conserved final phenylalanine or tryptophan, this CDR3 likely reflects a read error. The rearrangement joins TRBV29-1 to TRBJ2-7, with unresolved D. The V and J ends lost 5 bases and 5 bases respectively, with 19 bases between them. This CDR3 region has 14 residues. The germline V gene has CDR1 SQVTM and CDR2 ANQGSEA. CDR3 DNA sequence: TGCAGCGTTTTACCTGGCAGCTCGAGCCACGAGCAGTACCTC. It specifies CSVLPGSSSHEQYL.

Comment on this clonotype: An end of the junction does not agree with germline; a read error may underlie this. The CDR3 protein is CAISESGGNEQYF. The DNA of the CDR3 is TGTGCCATCAGTGAGTCGGGAGGGAACGAGCAGTACTTC. This rearrangement joins TRBV12-3 or TRBV12-4 to TRBJ2-7; TRBD2 matches 8 bases. The CDR3 is 13 residues long.

Here the CDR3 DNA reads TGTGCCAGGTCAGCAAGGCTCTATGGCTACACCTTC. Its protein product is CARSARLYGYTF. The chain employs TRBV5-4 and TRBJ1-2; the D is unclear. Germline values: CDR1 SGHNT, CDR2 YYREEE (reference sequence). The CDR3 is 12 amino acids. The V gene lost 8 bases and the J gene lost 4 bases, with 12 bases spanning the gap. Variable domain in full (rest from reference TRBV5-4 and TRBJ1-2): ETGVTQSPTHLIKTRGQQVTLRCSSQSGHNTVSWYQQALGQGPQFIFQYYREEENGRGNFPPRFSGLQFPNYSSELNVNALELDDSALYLCARSARLYGYTFGSGTRLTVV.

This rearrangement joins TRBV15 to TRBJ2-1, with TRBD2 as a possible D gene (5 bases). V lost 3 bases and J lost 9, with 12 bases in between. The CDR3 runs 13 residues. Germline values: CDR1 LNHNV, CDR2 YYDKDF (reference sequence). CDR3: CATSRVDYGEQFF. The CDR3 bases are TGTGCCACCAGCAGGGTAGACTACGGTGAGCAGTTCTTC. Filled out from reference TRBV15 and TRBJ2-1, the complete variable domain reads DAMVIQNPRYQVTQFGKPVTLSCSQTLNHNVMYWYQQKSSQAPKLLFHYYDKDFNNEADTPDNFQSRRPNTSFCFLDIRSPGLGDTAMYLCATSRVDYGEQFFGPGTRLTVL.

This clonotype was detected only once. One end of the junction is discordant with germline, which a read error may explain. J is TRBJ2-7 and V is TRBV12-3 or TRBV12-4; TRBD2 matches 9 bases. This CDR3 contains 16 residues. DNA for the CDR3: TGTGCCGGCAGCCTATACCCGGGACTAGCAGGCGGCGAGCAGTACTTC. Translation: CAGSLYPGLAGGEQYF.

CDR3 loop: CASSTIGMNTEAFF. The DNA for the CDR3 is TGTGCCAGTAGTACGATCGGGATGAACACTGAAGCTTTCTTT. This chain joins TRBV19 and TRBJ1-1; D not resolved. Germline CDR1 LNHDA, CDR2 SQIVND (reference sequence). This CDR3 is built from 14 residues. Trimming pared 4 bases from V and 0 bases from J, leaving 9 bases between.

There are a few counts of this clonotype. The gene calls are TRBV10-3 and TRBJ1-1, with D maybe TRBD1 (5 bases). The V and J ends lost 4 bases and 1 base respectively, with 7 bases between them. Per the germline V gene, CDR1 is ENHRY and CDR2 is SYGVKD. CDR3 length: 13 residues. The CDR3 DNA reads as TGTGCCATCAGTGTGGGGGGGAACACTGAAGCTTTCTTT. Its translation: CAISVGGNTEAFF.

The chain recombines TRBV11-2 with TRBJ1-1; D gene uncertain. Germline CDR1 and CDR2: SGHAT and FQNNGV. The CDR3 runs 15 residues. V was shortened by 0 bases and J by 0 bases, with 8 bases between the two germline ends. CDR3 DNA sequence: TGTGCCAGCAGCTTAGAGCCAGGTCTGAACACTGAAGCTTTCTTT. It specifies CASSLEPGLNTEAFF.

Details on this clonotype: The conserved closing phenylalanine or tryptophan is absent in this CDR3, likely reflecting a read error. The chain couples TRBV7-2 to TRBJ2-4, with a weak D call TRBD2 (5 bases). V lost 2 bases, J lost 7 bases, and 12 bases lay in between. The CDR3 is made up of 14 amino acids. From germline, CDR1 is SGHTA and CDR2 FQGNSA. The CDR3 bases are TGTGCCAGCAGCTTACGGGAAGCGGAGAACATTCAGTACCTC. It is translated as CASSLREAENIQYL.

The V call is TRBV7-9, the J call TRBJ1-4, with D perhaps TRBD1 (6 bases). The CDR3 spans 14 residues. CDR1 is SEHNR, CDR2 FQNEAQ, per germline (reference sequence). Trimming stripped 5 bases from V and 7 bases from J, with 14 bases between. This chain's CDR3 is CASSRGGVGEKLFF. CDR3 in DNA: TGTGCCAGCAGCCGGGGGGGCGTCGGTGAAAAACTGTTTTTT. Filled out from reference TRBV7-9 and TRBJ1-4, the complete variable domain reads DTGVSQNPRHKITKRGQNVTFRCDPISEHNRLYWYRQTLGQGPEFLTYFQNEAQLEKSRLLSDRFSAERPKGSFSTLEIQRTEQGDSAMYLCASSRGGVGEKLFFGSGTQLSVL.

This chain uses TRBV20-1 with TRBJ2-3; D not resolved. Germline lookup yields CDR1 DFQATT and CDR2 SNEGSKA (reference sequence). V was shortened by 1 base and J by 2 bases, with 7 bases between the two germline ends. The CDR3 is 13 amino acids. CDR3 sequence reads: CSARVASTDTQYF. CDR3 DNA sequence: TGCAGTGCTAGAGTGGCCTCCACAGATACGCAGTATTTT.

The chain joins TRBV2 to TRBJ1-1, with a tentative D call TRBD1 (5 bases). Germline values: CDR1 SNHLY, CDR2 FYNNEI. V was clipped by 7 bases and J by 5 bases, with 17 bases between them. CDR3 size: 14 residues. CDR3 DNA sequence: TGTGCCAGCACCATCGACAGAACGGGTACTGAAGCTTTCTTT. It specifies CASTIDRTGTEAFF.

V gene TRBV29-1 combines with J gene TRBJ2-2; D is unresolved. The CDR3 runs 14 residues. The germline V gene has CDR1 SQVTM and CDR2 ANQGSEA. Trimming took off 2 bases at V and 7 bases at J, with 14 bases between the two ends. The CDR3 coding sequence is TGCAGCGTTGAAAAAGCCTCGATGGGCGGGGAGCTGTTTTTT. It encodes CSVEKASMGGELFF.

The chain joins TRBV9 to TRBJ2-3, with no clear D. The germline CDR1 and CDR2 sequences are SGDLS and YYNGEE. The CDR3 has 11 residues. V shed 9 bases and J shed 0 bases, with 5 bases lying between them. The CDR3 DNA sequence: TGTGCCACGGTGAGCACAGATACGCAGTATTTT. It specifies CATVSTDTQYF.

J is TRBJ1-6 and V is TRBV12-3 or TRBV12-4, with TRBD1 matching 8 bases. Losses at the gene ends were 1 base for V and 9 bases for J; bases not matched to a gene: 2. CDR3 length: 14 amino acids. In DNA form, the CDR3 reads TGTGCCAGCAGTTTAGGTCAGGGGGCTTCACCCCTCCACTTT. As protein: CASSLGQGASPLHF.

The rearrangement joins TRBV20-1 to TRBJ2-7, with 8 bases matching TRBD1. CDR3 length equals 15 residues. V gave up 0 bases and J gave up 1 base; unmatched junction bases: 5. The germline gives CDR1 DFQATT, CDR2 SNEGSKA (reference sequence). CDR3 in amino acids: CSARDQGTGSYEQYF. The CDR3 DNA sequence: TGCAGTGCTAGAGACCAAGGGACAGGATCCTACGAGCAGTACTTC.

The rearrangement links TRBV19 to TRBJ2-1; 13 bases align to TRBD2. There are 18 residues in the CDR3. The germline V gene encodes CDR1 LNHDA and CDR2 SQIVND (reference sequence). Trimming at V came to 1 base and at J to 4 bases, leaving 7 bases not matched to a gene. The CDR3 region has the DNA TGTGCCAGTAGTATAGGACTAGCGGGGGGAAAGCCTTACAATGAGCAGTTCTTC. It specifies CASSIGLAGGKPYNEQFF.

DNA of the CDR3: TGTGCCAGTAGCTTGCACCACAATGAGCAGTTCTTC. This translates into CASSLHHNEQFF. The rearrangement links TRBV19 to TRBJ2-1; D ambiguous. CDR3 length: 12 residues. CDR1 and CDR2 (germline): LNHDA, SQIVND (reference sequence). Trimming removed 6 bases at V and 5 bases at J, with 8 bases between.

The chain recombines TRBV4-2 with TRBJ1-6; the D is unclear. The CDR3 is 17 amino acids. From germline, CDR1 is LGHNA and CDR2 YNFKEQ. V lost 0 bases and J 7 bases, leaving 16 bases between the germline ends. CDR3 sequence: CASSQDPEGSINSPLHF. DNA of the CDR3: TGTGCCAGCAGCCAAGATCCGGAAGGGTCAATCAATTCACCCCTCCACTTT.

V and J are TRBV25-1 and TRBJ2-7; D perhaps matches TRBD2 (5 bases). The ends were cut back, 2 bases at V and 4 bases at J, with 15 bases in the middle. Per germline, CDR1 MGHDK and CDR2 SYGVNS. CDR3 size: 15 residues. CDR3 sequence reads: CASSEDGDIGYEQYF. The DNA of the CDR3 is TGTGCCAGCAGTGAAGACGGGGATATTGGGTACGAGCAGTACTTC.

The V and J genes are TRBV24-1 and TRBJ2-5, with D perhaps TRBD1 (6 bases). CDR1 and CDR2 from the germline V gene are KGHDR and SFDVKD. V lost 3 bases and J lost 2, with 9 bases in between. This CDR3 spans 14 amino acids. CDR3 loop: CATSDPTGQETQYF. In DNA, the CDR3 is TGTGCCACCAGTGATCCGACAGGACAAGAGACCCAGTACTTC.

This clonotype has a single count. Here the CDR3 reads CAIRGTLDVSGYTF. As DNA, the CDR3 is TGTGCCATCAGGGGGACACTGGACGTTAGTGGCTACACCTTC. This rearrangement joins TRBV10-3 to TRBJ1-2, with a weak D call TRBD1 (6 bases). There are 14 residues in the CDR3. Per the germline V gene, CDR1 is ENHRY and CDR2 is SYGVKD. The V and J ends lost 6 bases and 7 bases respectively, with 18 bases between them.

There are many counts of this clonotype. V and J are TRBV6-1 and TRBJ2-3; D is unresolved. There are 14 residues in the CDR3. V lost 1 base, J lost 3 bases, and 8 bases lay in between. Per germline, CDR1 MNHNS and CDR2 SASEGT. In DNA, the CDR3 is TGTGCCAGCAGTGAAGGTGTGGAGACAGATACGCAGTATTTT. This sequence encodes CASSEGVETDTQYF.